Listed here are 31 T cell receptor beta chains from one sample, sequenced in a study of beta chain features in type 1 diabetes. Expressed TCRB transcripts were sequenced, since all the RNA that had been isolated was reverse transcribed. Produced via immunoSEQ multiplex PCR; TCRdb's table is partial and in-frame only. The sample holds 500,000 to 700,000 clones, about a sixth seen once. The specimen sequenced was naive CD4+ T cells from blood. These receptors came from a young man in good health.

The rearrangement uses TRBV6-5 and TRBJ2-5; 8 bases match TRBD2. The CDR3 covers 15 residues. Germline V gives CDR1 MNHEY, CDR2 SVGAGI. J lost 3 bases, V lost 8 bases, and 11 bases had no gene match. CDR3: CASGGAGAGKETQYF. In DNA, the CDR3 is TGTGCCAGCGGGGGAGCGGGGGCGGGAAAAGAGACCCAGTACTTC.

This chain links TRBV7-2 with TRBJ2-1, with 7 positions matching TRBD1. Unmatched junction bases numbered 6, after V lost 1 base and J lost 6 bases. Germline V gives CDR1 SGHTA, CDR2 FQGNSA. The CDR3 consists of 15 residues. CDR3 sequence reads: CASSLVRGRGNEQFF. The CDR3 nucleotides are TGTGCCAGCAGCTTAGTCAGGGGGAGAGGCAATGAGCAGTTCTTC.

CDR3 sequence: CASSVDGTSPPAGYTF. The CDR3 nucleotides are TGTGCCAGCAGCGTAGACGGGACCTCCCCTCCTGCCGGCTACACCTTC. The chain has TRBV9 and TRBJ1-2; possible D gene TRBD1, 5 bases. The CDR3 extends over 16 amino acids. V was cut by 0 bases and J by 8 bases, with 20 bases left in between. Germline V CDR1 and CDR2: SGDLS, YYNGEE.

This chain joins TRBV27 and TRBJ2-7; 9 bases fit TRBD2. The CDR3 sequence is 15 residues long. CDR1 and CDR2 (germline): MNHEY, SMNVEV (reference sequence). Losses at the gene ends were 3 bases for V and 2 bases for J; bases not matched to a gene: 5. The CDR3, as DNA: TGTGCCAGCAGTTTCAGGCCTAGCGGGACCTACGAGCAGTACTTC. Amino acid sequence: CASSFRPSGTYEQYF.

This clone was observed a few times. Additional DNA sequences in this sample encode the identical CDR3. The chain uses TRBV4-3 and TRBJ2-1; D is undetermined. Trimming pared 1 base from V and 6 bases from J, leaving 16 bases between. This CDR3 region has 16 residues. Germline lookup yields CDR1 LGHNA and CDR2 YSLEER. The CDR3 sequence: CASSQVSWGGSNEQFF. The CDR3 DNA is TGCGCCAGCAGCCAAGTTTCGTGGGGTGGCAGCAATGAGCAGTTCTTC.

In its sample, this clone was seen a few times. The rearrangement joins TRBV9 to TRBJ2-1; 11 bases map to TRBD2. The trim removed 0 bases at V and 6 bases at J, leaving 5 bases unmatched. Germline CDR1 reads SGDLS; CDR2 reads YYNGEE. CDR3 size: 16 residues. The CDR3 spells CASSVGASGRTNEQFF. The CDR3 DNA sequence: TGTGCCAGCAGCGTAGGAGCTAGCGGGAGGACCAATGAGCAGTTCTTC. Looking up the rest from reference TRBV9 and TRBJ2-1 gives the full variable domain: DSGVTQTPKHLITATGQRVTLRCSPRSGDLSVYWYQQSLDQGLQFLIQYYNGEERAKGNILERFSAQQFPDLHSELNLSSLELGDSALYFCASSVGASGRTNEQFFGPGTRLTVL.

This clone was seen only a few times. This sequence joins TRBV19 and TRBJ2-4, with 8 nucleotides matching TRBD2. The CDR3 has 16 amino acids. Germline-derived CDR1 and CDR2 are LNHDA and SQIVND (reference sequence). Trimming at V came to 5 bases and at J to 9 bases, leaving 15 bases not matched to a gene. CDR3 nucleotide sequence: TGTGCCAGTAGTCCTTTCTGGCAGCGGGGGATGGGCATTCAGTACTTC. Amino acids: CASSPFWQRGMGIQYF.

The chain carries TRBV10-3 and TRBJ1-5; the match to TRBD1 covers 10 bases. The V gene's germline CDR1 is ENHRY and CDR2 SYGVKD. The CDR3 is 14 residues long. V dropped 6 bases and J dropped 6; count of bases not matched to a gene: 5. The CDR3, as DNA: TGTGCCATCAGGGGGACAGGGGACAGTCAGCCCCAGCATTTT. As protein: CAIRGTGDSQPQHF.

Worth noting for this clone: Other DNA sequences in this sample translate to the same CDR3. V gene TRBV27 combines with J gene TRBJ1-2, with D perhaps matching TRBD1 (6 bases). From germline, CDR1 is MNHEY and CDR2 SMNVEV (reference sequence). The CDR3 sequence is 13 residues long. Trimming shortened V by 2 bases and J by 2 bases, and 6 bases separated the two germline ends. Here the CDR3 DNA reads TGTGCCAGCAGTTTACAGGGGAACTATGGCTACACCTTC. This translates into CASSLQGNYGYTF.

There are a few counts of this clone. This chain's CDR3 is CASSIGGLTLLFNEQFF. For the CDR3, the DNA is TGTGCCAGTAGTATAGGAGGGCTAACCCTTCTGTTCAATGAGCAGTTCTTC. V gene TRBV19 combines with J gene TRBJ2-1; perhaps TRBD2 as D (5 bases). V was shortened by 1 base and J by 6 bases, with 19 bases between the two germline ends. The CDR3 has 17 residues. CDR1 and CDR2 from the germline V gene are LNHDA and SQIVND (reference sequence).

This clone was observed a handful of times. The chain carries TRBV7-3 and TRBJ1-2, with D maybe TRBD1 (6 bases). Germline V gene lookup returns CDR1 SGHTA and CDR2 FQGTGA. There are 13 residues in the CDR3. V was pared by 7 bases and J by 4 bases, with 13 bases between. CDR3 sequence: CASTTHRAYGYTF. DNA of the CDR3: TGTGCCAGCACTACTCACAGGGCCTATGGCTACACCTTC.

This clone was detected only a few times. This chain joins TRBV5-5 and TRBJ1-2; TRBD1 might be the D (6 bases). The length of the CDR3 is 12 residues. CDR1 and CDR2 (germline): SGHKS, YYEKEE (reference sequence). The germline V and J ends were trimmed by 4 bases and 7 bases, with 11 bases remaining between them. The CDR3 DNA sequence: TGTGCCAGCAGCCAAGGGGACATTGGCTACACCTTC. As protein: CASSQGDIGYTF.

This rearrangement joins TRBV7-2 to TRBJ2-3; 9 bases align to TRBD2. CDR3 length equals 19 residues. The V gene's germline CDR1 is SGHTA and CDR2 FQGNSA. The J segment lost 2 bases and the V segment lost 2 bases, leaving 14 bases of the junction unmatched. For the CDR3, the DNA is TGTGCCAGCAGCTTATGGCTAGCGGGGAGGGCCATTTCCACAGATACGCAGTATTTT. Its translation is CASSLWLAGRAISTDTQYF.

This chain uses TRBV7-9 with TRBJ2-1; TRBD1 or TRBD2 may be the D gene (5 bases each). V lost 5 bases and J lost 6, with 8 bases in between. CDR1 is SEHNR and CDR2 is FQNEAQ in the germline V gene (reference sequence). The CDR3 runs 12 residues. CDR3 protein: CASSPGPNEQFF. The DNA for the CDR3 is TGTGCCAGCAGCCCGGGGCCCAATGAGCAGTTCTTC.

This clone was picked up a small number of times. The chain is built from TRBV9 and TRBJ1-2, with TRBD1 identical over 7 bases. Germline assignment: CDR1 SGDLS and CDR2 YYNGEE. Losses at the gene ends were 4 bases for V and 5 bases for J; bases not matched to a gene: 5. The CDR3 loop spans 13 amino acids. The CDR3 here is CASSLGTEYGYTF. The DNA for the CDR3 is TGTGCCAGCAGCCTCGGGACAGAATATGGCTACACCTTC.

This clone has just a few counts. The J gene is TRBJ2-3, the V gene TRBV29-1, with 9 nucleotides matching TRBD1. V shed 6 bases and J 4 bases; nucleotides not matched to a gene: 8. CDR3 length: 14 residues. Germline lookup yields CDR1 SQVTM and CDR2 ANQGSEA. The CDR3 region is CSVPGTGSADTQYF. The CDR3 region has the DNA TGCAGCGTGCCCGGGACAGGGAGTGCAGATACGCAGTATTTT.

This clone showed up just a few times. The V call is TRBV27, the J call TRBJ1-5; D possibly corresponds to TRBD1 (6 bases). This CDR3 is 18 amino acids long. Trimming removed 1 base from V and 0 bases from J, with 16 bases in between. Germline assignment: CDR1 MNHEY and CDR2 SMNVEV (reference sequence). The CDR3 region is CASSLYRGGQNSNQPQHF. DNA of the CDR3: TGTGCCAGCAGTTTATATAGGGGAGGACAGAATAGCAATCAGCCCCAGCATTTT.

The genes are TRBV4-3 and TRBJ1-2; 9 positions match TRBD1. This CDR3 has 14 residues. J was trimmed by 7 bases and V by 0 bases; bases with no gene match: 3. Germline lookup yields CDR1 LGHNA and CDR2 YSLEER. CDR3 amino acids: CASSQEQGAGGYTF. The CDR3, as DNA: TGCGCCAGCAGCCAAGAACAGGGGGCGGGTGGCTACACCTTC.

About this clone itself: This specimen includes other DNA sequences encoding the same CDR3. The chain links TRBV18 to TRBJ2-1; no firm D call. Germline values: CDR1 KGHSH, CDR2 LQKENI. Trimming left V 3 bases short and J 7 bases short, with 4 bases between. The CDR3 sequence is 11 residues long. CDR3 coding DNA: TGTGCCAGCTCACCTAGGAATGAGCAGTTCTTC. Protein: CASSPRNEQFF.

The CDR3 region is CASSLETVDGELFF. For the CDR3, the DNA is TGTGCCAGCAGCTTGGAAACAGTGGACGGGGAGCTGTTTTTT. The V and J genes are TRBV5-5 and TRBJ2-2; the D is unclear. Germline CDR1 reads SGHKS; CDR2 reads YYEKEE (reference sequence). CDR3 length equals 14 residues. V was shortened by 0 bases and J by 7 bases, with 10 bases between the two germline ends.

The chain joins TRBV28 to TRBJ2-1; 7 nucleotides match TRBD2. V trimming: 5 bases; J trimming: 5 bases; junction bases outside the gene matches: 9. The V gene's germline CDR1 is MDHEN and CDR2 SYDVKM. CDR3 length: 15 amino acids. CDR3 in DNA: TGTGCCAGCAGTCTCCGGGGGAGGGGAAACAATGAGCAGTTCTTC. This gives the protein CASSLRGRGNNEQFF.

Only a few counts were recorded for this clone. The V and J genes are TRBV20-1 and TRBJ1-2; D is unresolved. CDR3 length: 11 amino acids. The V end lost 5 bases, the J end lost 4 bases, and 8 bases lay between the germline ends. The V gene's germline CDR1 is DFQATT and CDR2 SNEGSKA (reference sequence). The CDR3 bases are TGCAGTGCTTACCTGGGCTATGGCTACACCTTC. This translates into CSAYLGYGYTF.

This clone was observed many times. The CDR3 DNA follows: TGTGCCAGCAGCCCGCACGGGACAGCCTATGGCTACACCTTC. This codes for CASSPHGTAYGYTF. The chain is built from TRBV7-9 and TRBJ1-2, with 7 bases identical to TRBD1. The J segment lost 4 bases and the V segment lost 5 bases, leaving 7 bases of the junction unmatched. This CDR3 contains 14 residues. Per germline, CDR1 SEHNR and CDR2 FQNEAQ (reference sequence).

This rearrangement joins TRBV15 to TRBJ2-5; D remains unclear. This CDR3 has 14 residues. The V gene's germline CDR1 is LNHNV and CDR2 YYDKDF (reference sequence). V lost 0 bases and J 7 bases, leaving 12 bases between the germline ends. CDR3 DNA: TGTGCCACCAGCAGAGATTTCGGTTCCGGGACCCAGTACTTC. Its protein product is CATSRDFGSGTQYF.

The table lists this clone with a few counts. The CDR3 sequence: CASSNIRGRADTQYF. For the CDR3, the DNA is TGTGCCAGCAGCAACATCAGGGGGCGCGCAGATACGCAGTATTTT. The genes are TRBV7-2 and TRBJ2-3; 8 nucleotides agree with TRBD1. Looked up from germline, CDR1 is SGHTA and CDR2 is FQGNSA. Trimming removed 5 bases from V and 4 bases from J; junction bases left unmatched: 8. The CDR3 consists of 15 residues.

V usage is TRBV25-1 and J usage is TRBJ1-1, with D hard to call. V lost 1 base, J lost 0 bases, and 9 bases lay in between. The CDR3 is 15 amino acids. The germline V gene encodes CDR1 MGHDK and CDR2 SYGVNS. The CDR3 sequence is CASSELVPMNTEAFF. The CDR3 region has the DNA TGTGCCAGCAGTGAATTGGTTCCCATGAACACTGAAGCTTTCTTT.

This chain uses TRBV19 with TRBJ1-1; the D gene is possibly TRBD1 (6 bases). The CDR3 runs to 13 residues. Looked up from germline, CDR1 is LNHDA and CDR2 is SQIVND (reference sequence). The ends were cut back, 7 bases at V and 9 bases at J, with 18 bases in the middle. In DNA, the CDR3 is TGTGCCAGTACCAACCGGGACACTACTAAAGCTTTCTTT. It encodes CASTNRDTTKAFF.

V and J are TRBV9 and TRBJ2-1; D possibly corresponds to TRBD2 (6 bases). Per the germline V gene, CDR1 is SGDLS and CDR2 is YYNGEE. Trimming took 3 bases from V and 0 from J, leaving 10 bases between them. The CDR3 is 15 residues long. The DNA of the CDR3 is TGTGCCAGCAGCGGTACTAGCCTCTCCTACAATGAGCAGTTCTTC. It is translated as CASSGTSLSYNEQFF.

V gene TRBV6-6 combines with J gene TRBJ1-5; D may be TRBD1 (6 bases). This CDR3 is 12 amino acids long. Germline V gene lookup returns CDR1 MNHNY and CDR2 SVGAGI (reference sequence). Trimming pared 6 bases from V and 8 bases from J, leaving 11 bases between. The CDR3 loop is CASSPRGEPQHF. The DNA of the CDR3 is TGTGCCAGCAGCCCTAGGGGGGAGCCCCAGCATTTT.

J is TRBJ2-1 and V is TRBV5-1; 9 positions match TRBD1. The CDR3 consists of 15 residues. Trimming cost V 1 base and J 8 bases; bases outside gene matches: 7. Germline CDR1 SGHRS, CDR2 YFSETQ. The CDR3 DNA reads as TGCGCCAGCAGCTTGCAACAGGGGGCGCTTCATGAGCAGTTCTTC. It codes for CASSLQQGALHEQFF.

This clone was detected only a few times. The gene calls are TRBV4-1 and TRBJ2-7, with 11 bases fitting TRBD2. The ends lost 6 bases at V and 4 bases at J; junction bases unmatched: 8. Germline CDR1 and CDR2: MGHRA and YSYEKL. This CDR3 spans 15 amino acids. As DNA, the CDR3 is TGCGCCAGCAGGCAGGCCGGGACTAGCGGTTACGAGCAGTACTTC. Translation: CASRQAGTSGYEQYF.